This TCR beta chain derives from a study of cytomegalovirus exposure and HLA in healthy donors. General study points: In most subjects, TCR beta sequences reportedly gave accurate predictions of HLA-A and HLA-B alleles. Per published reports, the classifier diagnosed cytomegalovirus status with high specificity and sensitivity.

This clone has only a few counts. Its antigen is unidentified. The CDR3 covers 16 residues. Trimming pared 4 bases from V and 6 bases from J, leaving 20 bases between. The germline gives CDR1 SGDLS, CDR2 YYNGEE. Primers: 60 Vbeta forward and 13 Jbeta reverse. The table came from immunoSEQ multiplex PCR; TCRdb's copy has only in-frame clones and leaves some out. The table has fewer than 150,000 clones, approximately 80% seen once; the top ten hold approximately 5.1%. Sequences were obtained from PBMCs. The clonotype comes from a male donor in good health and CMV-seronegative. The J gene is TRBJ2-1, the V gene TRBV9; tentative D call: TRBD2 (7 bases). The CDR3: CASSKYNTGGTNEQFF. CDR3 nucleotides: TGTGCCAGCAGCAAGTATAATACGGGGGGCACCAATGAGCAGTTCTTC.